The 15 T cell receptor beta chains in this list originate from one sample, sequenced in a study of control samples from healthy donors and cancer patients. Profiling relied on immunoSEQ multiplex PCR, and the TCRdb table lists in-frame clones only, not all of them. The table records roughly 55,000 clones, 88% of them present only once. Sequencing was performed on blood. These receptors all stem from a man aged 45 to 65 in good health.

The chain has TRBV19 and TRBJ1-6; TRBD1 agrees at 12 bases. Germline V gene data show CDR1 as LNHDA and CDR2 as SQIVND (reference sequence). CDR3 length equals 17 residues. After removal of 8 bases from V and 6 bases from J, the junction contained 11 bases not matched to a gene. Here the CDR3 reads CASSTPGTGGINSPLHF. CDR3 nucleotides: TGTGCCAGTTCCACACCCGGGACAGGGGGCATTAATTCACCCCTCCACTTT.

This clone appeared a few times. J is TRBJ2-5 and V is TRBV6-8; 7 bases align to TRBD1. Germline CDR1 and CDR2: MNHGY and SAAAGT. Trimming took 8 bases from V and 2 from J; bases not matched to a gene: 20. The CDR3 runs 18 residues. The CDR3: CASVLDLVRDSPQETQYF. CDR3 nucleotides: TGTGCCAGCGTCCTCGACCTCGTACGGGACAGCCCTCAAGAGACCCAGTACTTC.

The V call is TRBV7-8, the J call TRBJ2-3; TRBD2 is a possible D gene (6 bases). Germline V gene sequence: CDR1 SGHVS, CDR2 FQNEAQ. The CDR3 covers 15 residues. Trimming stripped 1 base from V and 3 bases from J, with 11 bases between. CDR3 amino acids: CASSLGPGVTDTQYF. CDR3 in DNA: TGTGCCAGCAGCTTAGGGCCGGGAGTAACAGATACGCAGTATTTT. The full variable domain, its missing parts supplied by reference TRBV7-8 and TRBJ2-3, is GAGVSQSPRYKVAKRGQDVALRCDPISGHVSLFWYQQALGQGPEFLTYFQNEAQLDKSGLPSDRFFAERPEGSVSTLKIQRTQQEDSAVYLCASSLGPGVTDTQYFGPGTRLTVL.

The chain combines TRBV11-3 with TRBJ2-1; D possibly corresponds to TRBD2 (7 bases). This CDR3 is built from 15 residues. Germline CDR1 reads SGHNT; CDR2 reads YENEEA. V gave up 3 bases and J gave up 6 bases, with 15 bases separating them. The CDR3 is CASSLGGAPLNEQFF. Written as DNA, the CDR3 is TGTGCCAGCAGCTTGGGGGGGGCGCCCCTCAATGAGCAGTTCTTC.

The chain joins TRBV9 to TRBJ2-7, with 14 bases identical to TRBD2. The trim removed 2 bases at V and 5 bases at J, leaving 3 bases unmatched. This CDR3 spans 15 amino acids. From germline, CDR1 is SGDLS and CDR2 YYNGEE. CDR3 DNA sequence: TGTGCCAGCAGCGTGAGGACTAGCGGGAGGAACGAGCAGTACTTC. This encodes CASSVRTSGRNEQYF.

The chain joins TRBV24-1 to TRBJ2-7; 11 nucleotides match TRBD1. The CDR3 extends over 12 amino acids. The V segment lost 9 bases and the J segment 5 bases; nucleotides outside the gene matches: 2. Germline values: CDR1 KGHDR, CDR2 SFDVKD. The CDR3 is CATRTGGNEQYF. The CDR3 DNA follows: TGTGCCACCCGGACAGGGGGCAACGAGCAGTACTTC.

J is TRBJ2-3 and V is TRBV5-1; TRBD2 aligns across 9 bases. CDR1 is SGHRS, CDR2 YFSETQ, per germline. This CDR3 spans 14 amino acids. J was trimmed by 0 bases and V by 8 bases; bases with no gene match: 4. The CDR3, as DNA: TGCGCCAGTACAACTAGCGGGAGCACAGATACGCAGTATTTT. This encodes CASTTSGSTDTQYF.

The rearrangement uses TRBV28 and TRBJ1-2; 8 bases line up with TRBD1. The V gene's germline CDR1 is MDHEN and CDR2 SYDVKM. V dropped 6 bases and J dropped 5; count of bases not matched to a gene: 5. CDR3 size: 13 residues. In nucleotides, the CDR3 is TGTGCCAGCAGCTTGACAGGGGCTTATGGCTACACCTTC. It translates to CASSLTGAYGYTF.

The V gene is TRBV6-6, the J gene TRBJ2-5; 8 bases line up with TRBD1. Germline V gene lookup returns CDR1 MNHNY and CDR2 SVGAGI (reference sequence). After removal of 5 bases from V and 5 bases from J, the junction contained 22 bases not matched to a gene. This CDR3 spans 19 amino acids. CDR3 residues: CASSPSRAGGASGGETQYF. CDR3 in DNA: TGTGCCAGCAGTCCCTCCCGGGCAGGGGGCGCCTCAGGAGGGGAGACCCAGTACTTC.

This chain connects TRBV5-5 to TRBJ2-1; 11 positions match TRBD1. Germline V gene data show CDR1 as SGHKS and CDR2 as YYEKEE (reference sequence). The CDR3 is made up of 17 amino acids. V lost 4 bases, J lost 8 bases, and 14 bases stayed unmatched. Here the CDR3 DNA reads TGTGCCAGCAGCCCGACCGCTGGGACAGGGGGATCCCATGAGCAGTTCTTC. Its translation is CASSPTAGTGGSHEQFF. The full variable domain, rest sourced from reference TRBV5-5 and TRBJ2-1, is DAGVTQSPTHLIKTRGQQVTLRCSPISGHKSVSWYQQVLGQGPQFIFQYYEKEERGRGNFPDRFSARQFPNYSSELNVNALLLGDSALYLCASSPTAGTGGSHEQFFGPGTRLTVL.

The CDR3, as DNA: TGTGCCAGCAGCTCCAGCCTGAACACTGAAGCTTTCTTT. Its protein is CASSSSLNTEAFF. The chain is built from TRBV11-2 and TRBJ1-1, with no clear D. The CDR3 has 13 residues. The germline V gene encodes CDR1 SGHAT and CDR2 FQNNGV. Trimming pared 4 bases from V and 0 bases from J, leaving 6 bases between.

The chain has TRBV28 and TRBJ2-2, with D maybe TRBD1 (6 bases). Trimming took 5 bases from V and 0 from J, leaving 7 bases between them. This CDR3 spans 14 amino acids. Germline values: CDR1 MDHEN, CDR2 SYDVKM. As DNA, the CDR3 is TGTGCCAGCAGTGGGACACCGAACACCGGGGAGCTGTTTTTT. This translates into CASSGTPNTGELFF.

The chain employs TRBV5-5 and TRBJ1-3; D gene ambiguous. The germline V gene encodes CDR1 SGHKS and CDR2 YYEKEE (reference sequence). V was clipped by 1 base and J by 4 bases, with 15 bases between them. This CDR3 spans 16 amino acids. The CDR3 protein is CASSLISGSLGNTIYF. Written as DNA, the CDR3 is TGTGCCAGCAGCTTGATAAGCGGCAGTCTGGGAAACACCATATATTTT.

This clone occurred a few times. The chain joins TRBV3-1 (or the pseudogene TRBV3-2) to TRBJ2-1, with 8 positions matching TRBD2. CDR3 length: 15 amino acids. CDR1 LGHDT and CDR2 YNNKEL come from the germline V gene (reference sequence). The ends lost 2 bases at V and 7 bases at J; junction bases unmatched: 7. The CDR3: CASSQSGRGLNEQFF. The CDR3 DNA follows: TGTGCCAGCAGCCAAAGCGGGAGAGGTTTGAATGAGCAGTTCTTC.

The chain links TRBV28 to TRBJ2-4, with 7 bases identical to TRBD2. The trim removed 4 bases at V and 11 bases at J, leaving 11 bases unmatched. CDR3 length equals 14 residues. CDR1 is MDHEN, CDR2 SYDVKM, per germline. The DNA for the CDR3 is TGTGCCAGCAGTTCCCCTGGGGGGGGTGGGGTTCAGTACTTC. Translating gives CASSSPGGGGVQYF.